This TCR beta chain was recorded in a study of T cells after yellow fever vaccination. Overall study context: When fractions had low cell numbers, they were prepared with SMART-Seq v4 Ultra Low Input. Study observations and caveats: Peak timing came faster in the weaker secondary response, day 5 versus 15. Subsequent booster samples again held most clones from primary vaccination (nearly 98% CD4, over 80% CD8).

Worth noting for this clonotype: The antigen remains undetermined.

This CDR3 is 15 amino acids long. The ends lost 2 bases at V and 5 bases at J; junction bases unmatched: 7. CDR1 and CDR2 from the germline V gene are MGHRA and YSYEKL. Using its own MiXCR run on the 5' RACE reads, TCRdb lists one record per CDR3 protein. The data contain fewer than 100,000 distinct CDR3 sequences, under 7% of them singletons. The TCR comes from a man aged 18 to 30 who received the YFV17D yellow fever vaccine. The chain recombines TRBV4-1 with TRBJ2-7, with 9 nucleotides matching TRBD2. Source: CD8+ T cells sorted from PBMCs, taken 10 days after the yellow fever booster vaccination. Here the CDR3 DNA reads TGCGCCAGCAGCCAAAACGCGGGGGGGATCCACGAGCAGTACGTC. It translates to CASSQNAGGIHEQYV.